The 6 T cell receptor beta chains in this list originate from one sample, sequenced in a study of blood T cell repertoires in COVID-19. Sequencing used immunoSEQ multiplex PCR; TCRdb keeps in-frame clones, though not all of them. Of 100,000 to 150,000 clones detected, around 81% appear once; the ten largest clones hold about 15%. Sequences were obtained from peripheral blood. The receptors were sampled from a man aged 30 to 39 with COVID-19, enrolled during active disease.

This clone is a singleton in its sample. The J gene is TRBJ1-1, the V gene TRBV5-1; maybe TRBD1 (5 bases). The CDR3 runs 12 residues. Germline V gene sequence: CDR1 SGHRS, CDR2 YFSETQ. The ends were cut back, 2 bases at V and 6 bases at J, with 8 bases in the middle. The CDR3, as DNA: TGCGCCAGCAGCTTAAAAGGGGCTGAAGCTTTCTTT. Translation: CASSLKGAEAFF.

This chain uses TRBV7-2 with TRBJ1-2, with 7 bases fitting TRBD1. The germline V gene has CDR1 SGHTA and CDR2 FQGNSA. The CDR3 consists of 17 residues. J gave up 6 bases and V 3 bases, and 16 bases lay outside the gene matches. DNA of the CDR3: TGTGCCAGCAGCTTCGGAGACGACAGGGTTGCCCTCAATGGCTACACCTTC. This codes for CASSFGDDRVALNGYTF.

The gene calls are TRBV2 and TRBJ2-7; perhaps TRBD1 as D (6 bases). V lost 4 bases and J 3 bases, leaving 16 bases between the germline ends. The CDR3 runs to 15 residues. Per germline, CDR1 SNHLY and CDR2 FYNNEI. The CDR3 sequence: CASSVGTHYFYEQYF. The CDR3 bases are TGTGCCAGCAGTGTTGGGACACACTACTTCTACGAGCAGTACTTC.

The chain employs TRBV7-3 and TRBJ2-7, with TRBD1 identical over 8 bases. Germline CDR1 is SGHTA and CDR2 is FQGTGA. The CDR3 extends over 16 amino acids. V was pared by 2 bases and J by 6 bases, with 12 bases of the junction left unmatched. In DNA form, the CDR3 reads TGTGCCAGCAGCTTAGGTTTCGGGCAGGGGGCAAGCGAGCAGTACTTC. It translates to CASSLGFGQGASEQYF.

The sample holds one count of this clone. This chain links TRBV28 with TRBJ1-6, with TRBD1 matching over 8 bases. This CDR3 contains 16 residues. Looked up from germline, CDR1 is MDHEN and CDR2 is SYDVKM. J was trimmed by 0 bases and V by 6 bases; bases with no gene match: 4. CDR3 coding DNA: TGTGCCAGCAGACGGGACAGGAGCTCCTATAATTCACCCCTCCACTTT. Its translation: CASRRDRSSYNSPLHF.

The chain joins TRBV10-3 to TRBJ2-7, with D maybe TRBD2 (7 bases). In germline, CDR1 is ENHRY, CDR2 SYGVKD. The V end lost 0 bases, the J end lost 5 bases, and 14 bases lay between the germline ends. CDR3 size: 15 residues. The CDR3 DNA follows: TGTGCCATCAGTGAGTCGGGGGGGGGCCTCCACGAGCAGTACTTC. It codes for CAISESGGGLHEQYF.